Sequencing of this TCR beta chain was carried out in a study of cytomegalovirus exposure and HLA in healthy donors. Primers included in the PCR were 60 Vbeta and 13 Jbeta primers. The table came from immunoSEQ multiplex PCR; TCRdb's copy has only in-frame clones and leaves some out. The repertoire holds around 130,000 clones, with over 80% as singletons. This clone was seen a few times. This receptor was taken from a man between 25 and 39 years old in good health and CMV-seronegative. The sample was PBMCs.

CDR3 protein: CASSELFGDSPANTEAFF. In nucleotides, the CDR3 is TGCGCCAGCAGTGAGTTATTTGGGGACTCACCCGCCAACACTGAAGCTTTCTTT. This chain links TRBV10-2 with TRBJ1-1; the D gene is possibly TRBD1 (5 bases). The CDR3 totals 18 residues. Germline lookup yields CDR1 WSHSY and CDR2 SAAADI. Trimming removed 1 base at V and 2 bases at J, with 20 bases between.